This T cell receptor beta chain was identified during a study of cytomegalovirus exposure and HLA in healthy donors. Study as a whole: In terms of ancestry, the Caucasian-associated cluster contained roughly four fifths of the approximately 420 genotyped donors.

General study findings and limits: TRBV6-2, TRBV6-3 and some other V segments were unresolvable in 87-base-pair reads.

A remark on this clone: Its target is not known.

Primers included in the PCR were 60 Vbeta and 13 Jbeta primers. The repertoire was sequenced with immunoSEQ multiplex PCR; TCRdb's copy has only in-frame clones and lacks some. This listing includes about 130,000 clones. This CDR3 is 14 amino acids long. CDR1 and CDR2 (germline): GTSNPN, SVGIG (reference sequence). The junction had 5 bases not matched to a gene; V was cut back by 0 bases and J by 5 bases. The sequence was obtained from a man aged 25-40 years in good health and CMV-seronegative. The source material was PBMCs. The chain uses TRBV30 and TRBJ2-7; 9 bases match TRBD1. The CDR3 reads CAWSVQGQGDEQYF. The CDR3 nucleotides read TGTGCCTGGAGTGTACAGGGACAGGGAGACGAGCAGTACTTC. The entire variable domain, with the rest obtained from reference TRBV30 and TRBJ2-7, is as follows: SQTIHQWPATLVQPVGSPLSLECTVEGTSNPNLYWYRQAAGRGLQLLFYSVGIGQISSEVPQNLSASRPQDRQFILSSKKLLLSDSGFYLCAWSVQGQGDEQYFGPGTRLTVT.